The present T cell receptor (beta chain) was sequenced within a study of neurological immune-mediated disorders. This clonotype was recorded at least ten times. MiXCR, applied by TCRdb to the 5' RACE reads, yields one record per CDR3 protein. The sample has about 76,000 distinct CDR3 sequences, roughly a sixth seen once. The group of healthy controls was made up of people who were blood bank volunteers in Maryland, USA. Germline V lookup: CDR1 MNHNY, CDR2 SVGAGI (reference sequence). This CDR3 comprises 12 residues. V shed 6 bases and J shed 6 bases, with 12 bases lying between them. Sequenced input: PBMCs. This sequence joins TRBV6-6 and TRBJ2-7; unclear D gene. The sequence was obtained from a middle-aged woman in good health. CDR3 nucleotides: TGTGCCAGCAGCCTCCCCCCGCTCGAGCAGTACTTC. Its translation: CASSLPPLEQYF.